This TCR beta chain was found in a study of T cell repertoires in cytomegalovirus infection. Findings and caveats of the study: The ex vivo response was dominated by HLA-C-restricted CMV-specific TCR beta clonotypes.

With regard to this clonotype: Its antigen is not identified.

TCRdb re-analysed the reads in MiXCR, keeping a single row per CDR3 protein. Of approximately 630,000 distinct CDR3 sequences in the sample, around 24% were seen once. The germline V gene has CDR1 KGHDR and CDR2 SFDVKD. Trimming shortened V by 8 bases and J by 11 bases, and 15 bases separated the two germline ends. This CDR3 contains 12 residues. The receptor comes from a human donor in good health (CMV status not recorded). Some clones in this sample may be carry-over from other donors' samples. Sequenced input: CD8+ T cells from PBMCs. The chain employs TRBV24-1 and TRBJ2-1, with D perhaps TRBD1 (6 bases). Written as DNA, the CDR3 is TGTGCCACCACAGGGGAATCAGGGAAGCAGTTCTTC. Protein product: CATTGESGKQFF.